Below, one T cell receptor beta chain is given with its context. What it binds is not known. The sample originates from a study of regulatory T cells in long-lasting Graves disease. Regarding the study as a whole: New patients shared fewer public clonotypes (roughly 990) than persistent patients did (fewer than 3,000).

V gave up 3 bases and J gave up 0 bases; unmatched junction bases: 11. The CDR3 totals 19 residues. Researchers made TCR beta libraries by using iRepertoire HTBI primers and running Arm-PCR on CDR3 regions. Each CDR3 protein is one row after TCRdb ran MiXCR on the multiplex PCR reads. Of approximately 540,000 distinct CDR3 sequences listed, about 12% are singletons. As for time point: newly diagnosed GD, antithyroid drugs for less than 3 months. Generation of the TCR library employed RNA extracted from PBMCs. These same data were also listed under a study on T cells in Graves' hyperthyroidism and ophthalmopathy. Per that paper: Clinical symptoms, serum thyroxine, TRAb, thyroid ultrasound and orbital computed tomography informed diagnoses. A model of 13 V-J pairs discriminated ophthalmopathy from stable hyperthyroidism.

The rearrangement links TRBV12-3 or TRBV12-4 to TRBJ2-4; 10 bases match TRBD2. Source: peripheral blood mononuclear cells (PBMCs), taken at new diagnosis, from a patient treated with antithyroid drugs. This receptor was identified in a woman aged 25 to 39 with Graves disease. The DNA of the CDR3 is TGTGCCAGCAGTTTTATGGCTAGCGGGAGTGAGGTAGCCAAAAACATTCAGTACTTC. It yields the protein CASSFMASGSEVAKNIQYF.